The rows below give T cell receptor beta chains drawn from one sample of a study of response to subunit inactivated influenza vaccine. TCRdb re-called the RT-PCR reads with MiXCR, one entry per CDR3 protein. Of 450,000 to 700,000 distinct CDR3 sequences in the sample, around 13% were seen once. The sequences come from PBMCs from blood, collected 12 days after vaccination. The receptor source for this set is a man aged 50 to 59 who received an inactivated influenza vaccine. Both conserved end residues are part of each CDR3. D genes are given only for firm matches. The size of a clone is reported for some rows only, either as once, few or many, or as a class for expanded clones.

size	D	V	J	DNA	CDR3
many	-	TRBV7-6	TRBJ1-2	TGTGCCAGCAGCTTAGGGGGGAGAAGGTCCCCCAACTATGGCTACACCTTC	CASSLGGRRSPNYGYTF
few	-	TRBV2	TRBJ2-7	TGTGCCAGCAGTCGCCAGGGCCACTACGAGCAGTACTTC	CASSRQGHYEQYF
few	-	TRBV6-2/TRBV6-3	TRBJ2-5	TGTGCCAGCACCGTCAGCGTTGGGACCCAGTACTTC	CASTVSVGTQYF
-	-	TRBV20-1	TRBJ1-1	TGCAGTGCTAGGGGCGTCGGGGCTGGCACTGAAGCTTTCTTT	CSARGVGAGTEAFF
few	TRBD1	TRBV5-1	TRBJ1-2	TGCGCCAGCAGCTCCCGCCCCCCGGGACAGGGGGCAGAAGGCTACACCTTC	CASSSRPPGQGAEGYTF
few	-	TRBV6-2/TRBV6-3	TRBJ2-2	TGTGCCAGCAGCCCCGACAGTCCCACCGGGGAGCTGTTTTTT	CASSPDSPTGELFF
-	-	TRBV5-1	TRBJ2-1	TGCGCCAGCAGCTCCTCCGGTGGCTATGAGCAGTTCTTC	CASSSSGGYEQFF
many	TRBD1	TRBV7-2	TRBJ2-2	TGTGCCAGCAGCGCCCGGGACAGAAAGGTTACCGGGGAGCTGTTTTTT	CASSARDRKVTGELFF
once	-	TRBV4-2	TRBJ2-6	TGTGCCAGCAGCCGGGACACGTCCTCTGGGGCCAACGTCCTGACTTTC	CASSRDTSSGANVLTF
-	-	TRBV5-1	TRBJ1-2	TGCGCCAGCAGCTTGGGTGAGGGGAGTGGCTACACCTTC	CASSLGEGSGYTF
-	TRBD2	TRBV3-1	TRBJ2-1	TGTGCCAGCAGCCCTAATCTAGCGGGAGGGAACAATGAGCAGTTCTTC	CASSPNLAGGNNEQFF
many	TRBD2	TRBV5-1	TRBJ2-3	TGCGCCAGCAGCTCGCGGGGGGGCCAGGGAGATACGCAGTATTTT	CASSSRGGQGDTQYF
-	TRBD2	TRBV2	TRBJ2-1	TGTGCCACCACGGGAGGGGGGGGCAAAGCCGCTGAGCAGTTCTTC	CATTGGGGKAAEQFF
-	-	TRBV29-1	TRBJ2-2	TGCAGCGTTGAGCGCTCGAACACCGGGGAGCTGTTTTTT	CSVERSNTGELFF
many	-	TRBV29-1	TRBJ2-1	TGCAGCGGGAACCTAGCCGAACGTCCCCTCAATGAGCAGTTCTTC	CSGNLAERPLNEQFF
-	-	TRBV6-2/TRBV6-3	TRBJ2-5	TGTGCCAGCAGTTACCAGGGGACGCGAGAGACCCAGTACTTC	CASSYQGTRETQYF
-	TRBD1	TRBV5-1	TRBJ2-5	TGCGCCAGCAGCGTACACAGGGGGCCGGGAGAGACCCAGTACTTC	CASSVHRGPGETQYF
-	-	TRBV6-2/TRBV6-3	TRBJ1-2	TGTGCCAGCAACTGGGGGCCGTATGGCTACACCTTC	CASNWGPYGYTF
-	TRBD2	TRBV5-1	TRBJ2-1	TGCGCCAGCAGCAGAACGCCGGGACTAGCGGGTTTAGGTGCTACCAATGAGCAGTTCTTC	CASSRTPGLAGLGATNEQFF
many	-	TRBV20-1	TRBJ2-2	TGCAGTGCTAGGGGACTTAACACCGGGGAGCTGTTTTTT	CSARGLNTGELFF
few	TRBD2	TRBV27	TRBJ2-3	TGTGCCAGCACCCCTGGACTAGCGGGAATCACAGATACGCAGTATTTT	CASTPGLAGITDTQYF
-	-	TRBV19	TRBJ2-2	TGTGCCAGTAGTATCGACAGGAGATACACCGGGGAGCTGTTTTTT	CASSIDRRYTGELFF
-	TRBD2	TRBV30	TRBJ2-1	TGTGCCTGGAGTAAGGGAAGTAGCGGGGGTTACAATGAGCAGTTCTTC	CAWSKGSSGGYNEQFF
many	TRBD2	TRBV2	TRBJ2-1	TGTGCCAGCAGTGAAGCTTGGACTATAAGACTAGCGGGATACAATGAGCAGTTCTTC	CASSEAWTIRLAGYNEQFF
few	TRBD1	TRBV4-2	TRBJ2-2	TGTGCCAGCAGCCAAGGGACAGGGAGCGACGGGGAGCTGTTTTTT	CASSQGTGSDGELFF
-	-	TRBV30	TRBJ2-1	TGTGCCTGGAGTGGGCCAGGGGGGGTTTTCAATGAGCAGTTCTTC	CAWSGPGGVFNEQFF
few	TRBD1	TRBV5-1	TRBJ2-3	TGCGCCAGCAGCAGGGACAGGGGACGAGAGCAGTATTTT	CASSRDRGREQYF
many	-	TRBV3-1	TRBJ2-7	TGTGCCAGCAGCCAAGGAGCCTACGAGCAGTACTTC	CASSQGAYEQYF
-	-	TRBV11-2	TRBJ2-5	TGTGCCAGCAGCTTCGGTGGCGGGTACCAAGAGACCCAGTACTTC	CASSFGGGYQETQYF
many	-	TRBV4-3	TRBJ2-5	TGCGCCAGCAGCCAGCGGGTTCAAGAGACCCAGTACTTC	CASSQRVQETQYF
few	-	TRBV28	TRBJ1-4	TGTGCCAGCAGTTTCTCCGGGCAGAATGAAAAACTGTTTTTT	CASSFSGQNEKLFF
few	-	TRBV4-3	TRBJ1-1	TGCGCCAGCAGCCAGACAGCGAACACTGAAGCTTTCTTT	CASSQTANTEAFF
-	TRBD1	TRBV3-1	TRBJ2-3	TGTGCCAGCAGGCGACAGGGTGTTAGCACAGATACGCAGTATTTT	CASRRQGVSTDTQYF
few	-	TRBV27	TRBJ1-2	TGTGCCAGCAGTCCCCTCATACAGGGAGTAGGGGGCTACACCTTC	CASSPLIQGVGGYTF
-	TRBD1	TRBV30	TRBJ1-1	TGTGCCTGGGACAGGGGGAGGAACACTGAAGCTTTCTTT	CAWDRGRNTEAFF
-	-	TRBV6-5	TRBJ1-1	TGTGCCAGGAGTACTCCTTATAACGGCACTGAAGCTTTCTTT	CARSTPYNGTEAFF
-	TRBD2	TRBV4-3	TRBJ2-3	TGCGCCAGCAGCCAAGATCGGGGGGGGGGCCGGTCAGATACGCAGTATTTT	CASSQDRGGGRSDTQYF
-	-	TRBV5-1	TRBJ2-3	TGCGCCAGCAGCTTGGGAGGGACGGAATTCCACACAGATACGCAGTATTTT	CASSLGGTEFHTDTQYF
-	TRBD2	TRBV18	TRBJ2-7	TGTGCCAGCTCACCCGTTTCAGCGGGGGCCGAGCAGTACTTC	CASSPVSAGAEQYF
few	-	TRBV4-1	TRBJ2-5	TGCGCCAGCAGCCAGGATACTTCACCACCCTCCCAAGAGACCCAGTACTTC	CASSQDTSPPSQETQYF
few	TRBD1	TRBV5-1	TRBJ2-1	TGCGCCAGCAGTTTACTCTCCCGGGACAGGGGTAATGAGCAGTTCTTC	CASSLLSRDRGNEQFF
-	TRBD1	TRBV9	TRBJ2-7	TGTGCCAGCAGCGGAACCGGGACAGGCCTAGTATACGAGCAGTACTTC	CASSGTGTGLVYEQYF
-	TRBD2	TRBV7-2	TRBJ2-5	TGTGCCAGCAGCTTAGCTGCGCGGGAGGGGACCCAGTACTTC	CASSLAAREGTQYF
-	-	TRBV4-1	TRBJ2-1	TGCGCCAGCAGCCCCCTCCACGGCTCCTACAATGAGCAGTTCTTC	CASSPLHGSYNEQFF
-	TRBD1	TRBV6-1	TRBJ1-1	TGTGCCAGCAGCACCTGGACAGGTGCGGGAACTGAAGCTTTCTTT	CASSTWTGAGTEAFF
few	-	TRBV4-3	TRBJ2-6	TGCGCCAGCAGCTCCCTGACCGGGGGCTCTGGGGCCAACGTCCTGACTTTC	CASSSLTGGSGANVLTF
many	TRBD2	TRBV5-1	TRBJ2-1	TGCGCCAGCAGCGGGACGACTAGCGGATCCTACAATGAGCAGTTCTTC	CASSGTTSGSYNEQFF
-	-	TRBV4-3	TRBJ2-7	TGCGCCAGCAGCCAAGATGAGGACGTGGGCTACGAGCAGTACTTC	CASSQDEDVGYEQYF
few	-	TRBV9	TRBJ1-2	TGTGCCAGCAGCGCCGGCCTACAGGGTGGCTACACCTTC	CASSAGLQGGYTF
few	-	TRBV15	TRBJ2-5	TGTGCCACCAGCAGAGATGCGTTCGGGCCTCAAGAGACCCAGTACTTC	CATSRDAFGPQETQYF
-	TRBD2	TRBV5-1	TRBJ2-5	TGCGCCAGCATGAGCGGGGTCCCCCAAGAGACCCAGTACTTC	CASMSGVPQETQYF
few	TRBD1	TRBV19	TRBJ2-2	TGTGCCAGTAGTATAGGGACAGGGGGCAGCACCGGGGAGCTGTTTTTT	CASSIGTGGSTGELFF
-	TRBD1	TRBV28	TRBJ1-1	TGTGCCAGCAGTCGCCCCCTGGGACAGCTAAACACTGAAGCTTTCTTT	CASSRPLGQLNTEAFF
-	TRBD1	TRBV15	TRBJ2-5	TGTGCCACCAGCAGAGAAGGGACAGTCCAAGAGACCCAGTACTTC	CATSREGTVQETQYF
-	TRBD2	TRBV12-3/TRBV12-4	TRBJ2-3	TGTGCCAGCAGTTTGGGCGGGAGGAATACGCAGTATTTT	CASSLGGRNTQYF
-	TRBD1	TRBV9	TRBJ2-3	TGTGCCAGCAGCGGACAGGGGTACACAGATACGCAGTATTTT	CASSGQGYTDTQYF
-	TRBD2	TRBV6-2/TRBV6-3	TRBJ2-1	TGTGCCAGCAGTTACTCGTCGGCACTAGCGGGGGGTCCCGGCTCCTACAATGAGCAGTTCTTC	CASSYSSALAGGPGSYNEQFF
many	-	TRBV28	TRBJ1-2	TGTGCCAGCATGGGATCTAACTATGGCTACACCTTC	CASMGSNYGYTF
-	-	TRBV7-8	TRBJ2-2	TGTGCCAGCAGCTTAGTAGCAGGGTCGGCCGGGGAGCTGTTTTTT	CASSLVAGSAGELFF